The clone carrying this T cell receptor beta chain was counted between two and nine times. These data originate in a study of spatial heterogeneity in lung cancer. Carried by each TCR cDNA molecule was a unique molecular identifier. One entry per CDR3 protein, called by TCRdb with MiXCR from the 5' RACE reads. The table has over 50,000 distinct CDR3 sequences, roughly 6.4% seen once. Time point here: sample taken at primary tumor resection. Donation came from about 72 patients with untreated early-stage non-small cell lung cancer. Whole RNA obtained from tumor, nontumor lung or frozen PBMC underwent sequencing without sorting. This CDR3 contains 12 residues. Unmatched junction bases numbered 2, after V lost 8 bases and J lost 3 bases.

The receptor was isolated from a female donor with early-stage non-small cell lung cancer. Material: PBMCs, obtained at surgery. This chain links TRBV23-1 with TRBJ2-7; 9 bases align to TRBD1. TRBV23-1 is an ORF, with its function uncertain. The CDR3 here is CASPDRGYEQYF. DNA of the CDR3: TGCGCCAGCCCGGACAGGGGCTACGAGCAGTACTTC.